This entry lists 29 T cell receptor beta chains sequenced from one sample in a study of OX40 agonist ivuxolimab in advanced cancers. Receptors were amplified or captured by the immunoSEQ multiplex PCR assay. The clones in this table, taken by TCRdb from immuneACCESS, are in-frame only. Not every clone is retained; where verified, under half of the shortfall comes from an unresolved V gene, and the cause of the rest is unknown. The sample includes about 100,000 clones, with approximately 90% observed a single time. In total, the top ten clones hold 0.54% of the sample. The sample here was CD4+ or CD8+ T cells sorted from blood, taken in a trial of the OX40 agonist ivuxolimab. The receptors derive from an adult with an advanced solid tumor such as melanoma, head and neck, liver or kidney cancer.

DNA of the CDR3: TGTGCCAGCAGTTATTCAGGGCACGGTGGCTACACCTTC. Protein: CASSYSGHGGYTF. V and J are TRBV6-5 and TRBJ1-2; D is possibly TRBD1 (5 bases). Germline V gene lookup returns CDR1 MNHEY and CDR2 SVGAGI. With 3 bases removed from V and 7 bases from J, the gap between germline ends came to 12 bases. This CDR3 is 13 amino acids long.

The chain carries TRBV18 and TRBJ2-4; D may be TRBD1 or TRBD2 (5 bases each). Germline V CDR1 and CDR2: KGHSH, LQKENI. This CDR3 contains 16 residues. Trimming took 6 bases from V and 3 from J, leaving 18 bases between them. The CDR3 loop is CASSLGAVTIKNIQYF. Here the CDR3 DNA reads TGTGCCAGCTCCCTCGGGGCGGTAACAATCAAAAACATTCAGTACTTC.

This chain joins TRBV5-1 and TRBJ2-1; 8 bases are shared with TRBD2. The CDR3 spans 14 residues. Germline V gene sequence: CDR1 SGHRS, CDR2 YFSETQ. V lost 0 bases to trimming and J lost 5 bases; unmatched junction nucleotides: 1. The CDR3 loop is CASSLAGGDNEQFF. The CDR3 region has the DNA TGCGCCAGCAGCTTGGCGGGAGGGGACAATGAGCAGTTCTTC.

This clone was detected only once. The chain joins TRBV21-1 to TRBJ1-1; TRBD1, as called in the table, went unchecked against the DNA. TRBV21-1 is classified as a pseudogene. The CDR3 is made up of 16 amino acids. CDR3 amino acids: CASSKVLGARNTEAFF. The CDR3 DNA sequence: TGTGCCAGCAGCAAAGTATTAGGGGCAAGGAACACTGAAGCTTTCTTT.

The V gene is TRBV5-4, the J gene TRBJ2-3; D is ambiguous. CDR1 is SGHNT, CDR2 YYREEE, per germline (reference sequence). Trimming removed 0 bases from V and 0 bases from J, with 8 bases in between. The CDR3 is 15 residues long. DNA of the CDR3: TGTGCCAGCAGCTTGGAGGCCCTTAGCACAGATACGCAGTATTTT. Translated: CASSLEALSTDTQYF.

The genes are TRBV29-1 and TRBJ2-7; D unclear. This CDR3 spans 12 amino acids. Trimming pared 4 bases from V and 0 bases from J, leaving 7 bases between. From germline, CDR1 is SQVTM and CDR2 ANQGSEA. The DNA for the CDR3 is TGCAGCGTTGTGGAGAGCTCCTACGAGCAGTACTTC. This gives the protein CSVVESSYEQYF.

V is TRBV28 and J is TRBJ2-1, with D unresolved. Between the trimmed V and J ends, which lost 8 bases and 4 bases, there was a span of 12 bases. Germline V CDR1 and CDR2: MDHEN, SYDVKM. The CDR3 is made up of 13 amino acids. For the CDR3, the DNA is TGTGCCAGCGGGGATCCGGTATACAATGAGCAGTTCTTC. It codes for CASGDPVYNEQFF.

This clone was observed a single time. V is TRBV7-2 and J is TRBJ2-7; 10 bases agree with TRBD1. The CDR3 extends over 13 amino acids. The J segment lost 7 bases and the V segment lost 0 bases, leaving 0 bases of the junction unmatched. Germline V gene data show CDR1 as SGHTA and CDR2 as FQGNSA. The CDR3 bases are TGTGCCAGCAGCTTAGCGGGACAGGGGGAGCAGTACTTC. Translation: CASSLAGQGEQYF.

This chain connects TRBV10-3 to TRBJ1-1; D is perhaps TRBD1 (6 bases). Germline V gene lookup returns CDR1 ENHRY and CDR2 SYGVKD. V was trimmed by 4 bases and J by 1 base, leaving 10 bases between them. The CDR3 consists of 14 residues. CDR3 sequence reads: CAISAGEGNTEAFF. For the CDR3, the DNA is TGTGCCATCAGTGCAGGGGAGGGGAACACTGAAGCTTTCTTT.

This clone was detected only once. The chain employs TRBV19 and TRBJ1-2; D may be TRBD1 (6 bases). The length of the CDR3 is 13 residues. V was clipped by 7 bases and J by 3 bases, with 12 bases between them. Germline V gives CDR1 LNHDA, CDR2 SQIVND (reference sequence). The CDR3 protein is CASNSGADYGYTF. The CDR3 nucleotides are TGTGCCAGTAACTCAGGGGCGGACTATGGCTACACCTTC.

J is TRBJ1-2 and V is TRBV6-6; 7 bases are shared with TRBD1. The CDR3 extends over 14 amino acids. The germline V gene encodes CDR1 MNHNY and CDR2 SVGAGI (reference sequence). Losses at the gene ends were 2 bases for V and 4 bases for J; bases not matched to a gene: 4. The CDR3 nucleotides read TGTGCCAGCAGTTACGGGGGGACAGTCTATGGCTACACCTTC. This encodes CASSYGGTVYGYTF.

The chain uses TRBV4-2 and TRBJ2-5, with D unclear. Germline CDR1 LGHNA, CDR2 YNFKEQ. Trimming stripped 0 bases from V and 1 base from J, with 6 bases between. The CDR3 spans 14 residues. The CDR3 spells CASSQDLVQETQYF. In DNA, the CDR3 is TGTGCCAGCAGCCAAGATCTGGTCCAAGAGACCCAGTACTTC.

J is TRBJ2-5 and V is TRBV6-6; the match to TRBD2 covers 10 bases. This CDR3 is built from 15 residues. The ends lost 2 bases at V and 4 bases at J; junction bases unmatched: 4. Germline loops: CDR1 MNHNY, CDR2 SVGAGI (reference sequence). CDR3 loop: CASSYPAGGLETQYF. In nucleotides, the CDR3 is TGTGCCAGCAGTTACCCAGCGGGAGGGCTAGAGACCCAGTACTTC.

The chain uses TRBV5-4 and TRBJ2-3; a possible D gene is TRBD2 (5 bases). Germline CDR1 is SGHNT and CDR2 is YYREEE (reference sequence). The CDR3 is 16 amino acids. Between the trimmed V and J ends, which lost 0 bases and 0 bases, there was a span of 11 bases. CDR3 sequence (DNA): TGTGCCAGCAGCTTGGCCGGAGGATTAAGCACAGATACGCAGTATTTT. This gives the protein CASSLAGGLSTDTQYF.

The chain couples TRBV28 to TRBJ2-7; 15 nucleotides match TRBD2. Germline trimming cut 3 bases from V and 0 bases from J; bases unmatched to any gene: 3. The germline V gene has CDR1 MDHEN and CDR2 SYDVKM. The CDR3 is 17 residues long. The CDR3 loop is CASSFGLAGGLSYEQYF. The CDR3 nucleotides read TGTGCCAGCAGTTTCGGACTAGCGGGAGGGCTCTCCTACGAGCAGTACTTC.

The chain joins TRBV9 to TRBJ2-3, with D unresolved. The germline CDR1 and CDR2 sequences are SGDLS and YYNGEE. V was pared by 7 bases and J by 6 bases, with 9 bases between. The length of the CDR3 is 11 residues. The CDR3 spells CASGIGDTQYF. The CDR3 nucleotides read TGTGCCAGCGGAATTGGGGATACGCAGTATTTT.

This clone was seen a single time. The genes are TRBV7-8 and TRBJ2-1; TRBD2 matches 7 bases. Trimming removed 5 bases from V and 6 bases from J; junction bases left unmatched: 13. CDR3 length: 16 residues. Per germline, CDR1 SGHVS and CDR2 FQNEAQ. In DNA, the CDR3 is TGTGCCAGCAGCCCTCCTCTGAGGGAGGGCCGCAATGAGCAGTTCTTC. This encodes CASSPPLREGRNEQFF.

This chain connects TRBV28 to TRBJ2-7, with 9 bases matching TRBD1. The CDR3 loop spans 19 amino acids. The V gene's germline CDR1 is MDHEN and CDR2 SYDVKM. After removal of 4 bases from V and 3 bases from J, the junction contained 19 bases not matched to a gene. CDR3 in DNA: TGTGCCAGCAGTTCTTTTTTGGGGGGACCACCGGGACAGGGCTACGAGCAGTACTTC. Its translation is CASSSFLGGPPGQGYEQYF.

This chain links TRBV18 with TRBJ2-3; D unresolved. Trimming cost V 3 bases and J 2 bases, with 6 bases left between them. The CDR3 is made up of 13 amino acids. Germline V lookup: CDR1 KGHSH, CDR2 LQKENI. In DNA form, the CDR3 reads TGTGCCAGCTCACCGGGGTCCACAGATACGCAGTATTTT. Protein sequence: CASSPGSTDTQYF.

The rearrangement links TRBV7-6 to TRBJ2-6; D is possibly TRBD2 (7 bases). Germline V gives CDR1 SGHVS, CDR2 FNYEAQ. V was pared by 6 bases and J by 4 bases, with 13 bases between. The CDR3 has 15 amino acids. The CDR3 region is CASRPRGAGANVLTF. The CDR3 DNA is TGTGCCAGCAGACCCCGGGGGGCCGGGGCCAACGTCCTGACTTTC.

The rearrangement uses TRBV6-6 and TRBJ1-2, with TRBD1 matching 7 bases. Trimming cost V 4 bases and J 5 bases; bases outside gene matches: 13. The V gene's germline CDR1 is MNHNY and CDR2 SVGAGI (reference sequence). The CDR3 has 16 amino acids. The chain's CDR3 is CASSSPPGGSKYGYTF. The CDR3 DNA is TGTGCCAGCAGTTCGCCCCCAGGGGGTTCCAAGTATGGCTACACCTTC.

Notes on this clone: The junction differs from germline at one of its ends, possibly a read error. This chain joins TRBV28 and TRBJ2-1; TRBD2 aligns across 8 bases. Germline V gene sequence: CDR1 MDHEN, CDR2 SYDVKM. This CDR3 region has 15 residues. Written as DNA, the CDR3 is TGTGCCAGCAGTACCCCGGGAGGGCCCTATAATGAGCAGTTCTTC. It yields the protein CASSTPGGPYNEQFF.

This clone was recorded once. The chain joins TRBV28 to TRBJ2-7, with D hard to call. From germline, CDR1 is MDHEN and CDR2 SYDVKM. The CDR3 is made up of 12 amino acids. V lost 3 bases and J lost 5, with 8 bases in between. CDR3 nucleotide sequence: TGTGCCAGCAGTTTGAGTTACGACGAGCAGTACTTC. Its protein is CASSLSYDEQYF.

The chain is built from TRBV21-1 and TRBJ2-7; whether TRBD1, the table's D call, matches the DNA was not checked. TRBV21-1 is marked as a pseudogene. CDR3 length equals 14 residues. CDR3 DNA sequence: TGTGCCAGCAGCGGTCGGGACAAGCCCTACGAGCAGTACTTC. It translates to CASSGRDKPYEQYF.

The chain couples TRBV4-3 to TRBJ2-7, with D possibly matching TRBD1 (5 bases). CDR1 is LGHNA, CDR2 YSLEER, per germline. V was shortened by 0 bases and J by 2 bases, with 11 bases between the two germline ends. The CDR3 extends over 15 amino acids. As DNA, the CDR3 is TGCGCCAGCAGCCAAGAGAGAGACAGCCCCTACGAGCAGTACTTC. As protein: CASSQERDSPYEQYF.

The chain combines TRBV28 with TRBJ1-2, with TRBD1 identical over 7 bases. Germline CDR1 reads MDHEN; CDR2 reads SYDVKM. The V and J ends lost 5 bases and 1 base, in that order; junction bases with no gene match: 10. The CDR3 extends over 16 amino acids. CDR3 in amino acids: CASSPWGQTDNYGYTF. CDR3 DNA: TGTGCCAGCAGTCCCTGGGGACAGACAGATAACTATGGCTACACCTTC.

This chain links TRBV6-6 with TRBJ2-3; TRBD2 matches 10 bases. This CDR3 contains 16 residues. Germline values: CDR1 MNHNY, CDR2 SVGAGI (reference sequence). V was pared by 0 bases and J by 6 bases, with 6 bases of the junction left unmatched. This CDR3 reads CASSYSNSGGVDTQYF. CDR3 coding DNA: TGTGCCAGCAGTTACTCCAACAGCGGGGGGGTCGATACGCAGTATTTT.

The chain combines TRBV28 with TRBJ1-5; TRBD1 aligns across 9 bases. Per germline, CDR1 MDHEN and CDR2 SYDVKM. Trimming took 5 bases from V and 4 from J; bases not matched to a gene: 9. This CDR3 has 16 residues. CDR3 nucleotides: TGTGCCAGCAGTCTAGGCGGGACAGGGAATAATCAGCCCCAGCATTTT. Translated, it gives CASSLGGTGNNQPQHF.

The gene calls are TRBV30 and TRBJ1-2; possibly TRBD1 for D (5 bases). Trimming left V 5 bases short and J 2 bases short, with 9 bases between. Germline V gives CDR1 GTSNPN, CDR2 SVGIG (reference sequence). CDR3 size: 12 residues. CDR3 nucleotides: TGTGCCTGGTCCAGGGTCAACTATGGCTACACCTTC. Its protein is CAWSRVNYGYTF.